The source of this TCR beta chain is a study of blood T cell repertoires in COVID-19. Study background: T cells, B-cell-depleted T cells, or PBMCs supplied cDNA or gDNA.

The CDR3 is 15 amino acids. Trimming cost V 4 bases and J 3 bases, with 15 bases left between them. The germline V gene encodes CDR1 SGHDT and CDR2 YYEEEE. The table came from immunoSEQ multiplex PCR; TCRdb's copy has only in-frame clones and leaves some out. The table has 200,000 to 250,000 clones, approximately 90% seen once. Sample: peripheral blood. The sequence came from a man aged 80 or over with acute or convalescent COVID-19. The rearrangement links TRBV5-6 to TRBJ2-3; D perhaps matches TRBD2 (6 bases). The CDR3 loop reads CASSPRRGKTDTQYF. CDR3 nucleotide sequence: TGTGCCAGCAGCCCAAGGAGGGGTAAAACAGATACGCAGTATTTT.